This entry describes one T cell receptor (beta chain). What it binds is unknown. Expressed TCRB transcripts got sequenced, as all isolated RNA was reverse transcribed. TCRdb's copy holds only in-frame clones and misses some; the assay was immunoSEQ multiplex PCR. The sample has about 400,000 clones; over 10% are singletons. This entry belongs to a study of beta chain features in type 1 diabetes. Study-level background: Patients did not differ from healthy donors in age, gender or cell yield. Findings of the study overall: Shorter TCRB CDR3s, moderately but significantly so, were found in Type 1 diabetes patients in all four CD4+ subsets. cDNA-based reads could over-represent cells with high TCR expression.

The V gene end was trimmed by 2 bases and the J gene end by 8 bases; junction bases not matched to a gene: 11. Germline V gives CDR1 MNHNY, CDR2 SVGAGI (reference sequence). This CDR3 has 15 amino acids. Material: naive CD4+ T cells from blood. The gene calls are TRBV6-6 and TRBJ1-2; the match to TRBD1 covers 7 bases. This receptor was taken from a woman between 18 and 29 years old with type 1 diabetes. The CDR3 coding sequence is TGTGCCAGCAGTTACCCAGCTGGGACAGCTAGGGGCTACACCTTC. Residues: CASSYPAGTARGYTF.